Below, one T cell receptor (beta chain) is given with its context. This record comes from a study of blood T cell repertoires in COVID-19. The overall study: The United States, Italy and Spain provided the acute and convalescent COVID-19 samples.

In the study's own analysis: The authors estimated nucleated cell counts from reference gene primer amplification. Only in-frame clones appear in the TCRdb table, and some are missing; sequencing was by immunoSEQ multiplex PCR. From that table come the V and J calls and clone size; the DNA was used to work out D and trimming. Here the sample spans roughly 120,000 clones, over 65% being singletons. The germline V gene encodes CDR1 SGDLS and CDR2 YYNGEE. The V end was cut by 0 bases, the J end by 3 bases, with 9 bases between. The CDR3 is 15 residues long. The chain links TRBV9 to TRBJ1-4, with D perhaps TRBD1 (5 bases). The receptor comes from a man younger than 40 with acute or convalescent COVID-19. The sequenced material came from peripheral blood. CDR3 loop: CASSVGGGANEKLFF. CDR3 in DNA: TGTGCCAGCAGCGTAGGCGGAGGGGCTAATGAAAAACTGTTTTTT.